These 13 T cell receptor beta chains share one sample of origin, sequenced in a study of human T cells and chemical hapten exposure. Noted time point: patch test 1, 2 weeks after DPC sensitization. Documented treatment: therapeutic diphenylcyclopropenone sensitization with weekly scalp DPC. TCRdb used MiXCR to reprocess the RACE reads, holding one entry per CDR3 protein. Among fewer than 500,000 distinct CDR3 sequences listed, more than 4.5% were seen once. The material sequenced was whole blood, taken in connection with sensitization to the hapten diphenylcyclopropenone (DPC). The receptors stem from a woman in her fifties or sixties with alopecia areata. Some clones in this sample may be carry-over from other donors' samples.

This clonotype occurred many times. The chain employs TRBV12-3 or TRBV12-4 and TRBJ2-3; no firm D call. This CDR3 comprises 16 residues. V shed 5 bases and J shed 0 bases, with 15 bases lying between them. The CDR3, as DNA: TGTGCCAGCAGTGGGGTCTCTCTTAGTAGCACAGATACGCAGTATTTT. Protein product: CASSGVSLSSTDTQYF.

This clonotype appeared many times. V gene TRBV2 combines with J gene TRBJ2-7; maybe TRBD2 (5 bases). V gave up 7 bases and J gave up 12 bases, with 19 bases separating them. The germline CDR1 and CDR2 sequences are SNHLY and FYNNEI. This CDR3 comprises 12 residues. This chain's CDR3 is CASTGPGPEGYF. In DNA form, the CDR3 reads TGTGCCAGCACCGGACCGGGCCCCGAGGGGTACTTC.

This clonotype was counted ten times or more. The chain uses TRBV12-3 or TRBV12-4 and TRBJ2-6, with TRBD1 identical over 10 bases. V gave up 5 bases and J gave up 3 bases; unmatched junction bases: 7. This CDR3 spans 17 amino acids. CDR3 sequence (DNA): TGTGCCAGCAGTCCGGGGACAGGGGTACATGGGGCCAACGTCCTGACTTTC. Its protein is CASSPGTGVHGANVLTF.

J is TRBJ1-1 and V is TRBV9, with 8 bases matching TRBD1. The CDR3 is 16 amino acids. Looked up from germline, CDR1 is SGDLS and CDR2 is YYNGEE. Trimming cost V 2 bases and J 2 bases; bases outside gene matches: 8. This CDR3 reads CASSVLSGGYNTEAFF. In nucleotides, the CDR3 is TGTGCCAGCAGCGTTTTGTCAGGGGGCTATAACACTGAAGCTTTCTTT.

This clonotype appeared many times. Its ends do not fully match the called genes, so a read error is possible. The chain employs TRBV2 and TRBJ1-5; 10 bases match TRBD1. CDR1 SNHLY and CDR2 FYNNEI come from the germline V gene. The CDR3 covers 16 residues. The CDR3 bases are TGTGCTAGCAGGATCTTCGGGACAGGGGTCGGTCAGCCCCAGCATTTT. It yields the protein CASRIFGTGVGQPQHF.

V usage is TRBV20-1 and J usage is TRBJ1-2, with 7 bases identical to TRBD1. The length of the CDR3 is 13 residues. Germline CDR1 reads DFQATT; CDR2 reads SNEGSKA (reference sequence). With 0 bases clipped from V and 8 bases from J, the junction kept 6 bases outside the gene matches. The CDR3 sequence: CSARDEGQVGYTF. CDR3 in DNA: TGCAGTGCTAGAGATGAAGGACAGGTCGGCTACACCTTC.

This clonotype was seen at least ten times. This sequence joins TRBV3-1 and TRBJ2-7, with unresolved D. Germline V gene data show CDR1 as LGHDT and CDR2 as YNNKEL (reference sequence). Trimming took 1 base from V and 6 from J, leaving 10 bases between them. This CDR3 comprises 13 residues. For the CDR3, the DNA is TGTGCCAGCAGCCAAGTGGTAGGTTCCGAGCAGTACTTC. Its translation: CASSQVVGSEQYF.

In its sample, this clonotype was seen many times. V and J are TRBV7-9 and TRBJ2-4; D is unresolved. V lost 0 bases, J lost 8 bases, and 14 bases lay in between. The CDR3 spans 15 residues. Germline lookup yields CDR1 SEHNR and CDR2 FQNEAQ (reference sequence). The CDR3 loop is CASSLAKGLGDIQYF. The CDR3 DNA is TGTGCCAGCAGCTTAGCAAAAGGGCTAGGAGACATTCAGTACTTC.

At least ten counts were recorded for this clonotype. The genes are TRBV3-1 and TRBJ1-4; possibly TRBD1 for D (6 bases). The V end was cut by 8 bases, the J end by 5 bases, with 12 bases between. There are 13 residues in the CDR3. Germline-derived CDR1 and CDR2 are LGHDT and YNNKEL (reference sequence). This CDR3 reads CASGSGANEKLFF. CDR3 bases: TGTGCCAGCGGTTCGGGGGCAAATGAAAAACTGTTTTTT.

This clonotype came up a few times. The chain combines TRBV10-2 with TRBJ2-5; D tentatively reads TRBD1 or TRBD2 (6 bases each). Germline loops: CDR1 WSHSY, CDR2 SAAADI. The CDR3 has 15 amino acids. The ends were cut back, 2 bases at V and 3 bases at J, with 13 bases in the middle. In nucleotides, the CDR3 is TGCGCCAGCAGTGAGGGGGGGCGAGGGGAAGAGACCCAGTACTTC. This gives the protein CASSEGGRGEETQYF.

For this clonotype: Possible read error: a much larger clone is one base away. CDR3 bases: TGTGCCAACAGTGTGGTCAGGGGTGGAGAGCAGTACTTC. It translates to CANSVVRGGEQYF. The gene calls are TRBV6-4 and TRBJ2-7, with TRBD1 as a possible D gene (6 bases). CDR3 size: 13 residues. The germline gives CDR1 MRHNA, CDR2 SNTAGT.

The sample holds a few counts of this clonotype. The chain's CDR3 is CASSLAIGGLEHEQFF. CDR3 DNA sequence: TGCGCCAGCAGCTTGGCCATAGGGGGCCTGGAGCATGAGCAGTTCTTC. The chain links TRBV5-1 to TRBJ2-1, with TRBD1 identical over 7 bases. With V trimmed by 0 bases and J by 8 bases, 11 bases remained unmatched. CDR1 is SGHRS and CDR2 is YFSETQ in the germline V gene. CDR3 length equals 16 residues.

This clonotype came up many times. The V gene is TRBV2, the J gene TRBJ2-1; 11 nucleotides line up with TRBD2. The CDR3 covers 16 residues. Trimming at V came to 3 bases and at J to 10 bases, leaving 11 bases not matched to a gene. Germline CDR1 reads SNHLY; CDR2 reads FYNNEI. Here the CDR3 DNA reads TGTGCCAGCAGTGAGTCCCTAGAGAGACTAGCGGGAGAGCAGTTCTTC. Residues: CASSESLERLAGEQFF.